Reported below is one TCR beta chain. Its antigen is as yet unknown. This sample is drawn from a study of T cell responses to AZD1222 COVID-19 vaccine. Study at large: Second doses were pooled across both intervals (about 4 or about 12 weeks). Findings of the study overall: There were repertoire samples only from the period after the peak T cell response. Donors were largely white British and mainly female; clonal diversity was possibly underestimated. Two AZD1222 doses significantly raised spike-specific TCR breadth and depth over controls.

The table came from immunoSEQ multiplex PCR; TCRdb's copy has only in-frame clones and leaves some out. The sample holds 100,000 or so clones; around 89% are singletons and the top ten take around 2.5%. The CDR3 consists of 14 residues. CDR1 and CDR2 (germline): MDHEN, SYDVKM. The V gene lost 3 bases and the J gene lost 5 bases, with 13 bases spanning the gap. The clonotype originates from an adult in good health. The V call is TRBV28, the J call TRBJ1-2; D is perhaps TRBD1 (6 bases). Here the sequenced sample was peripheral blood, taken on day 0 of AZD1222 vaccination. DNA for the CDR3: TGTGCCAGCAGTTTCAACAGGGCCGGGTATGGCTACACCTTC. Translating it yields CASSFNRAGYGYTF.